The 2 T cell receptor beta chains in this list originate from one sample, sequenced in a study of T cell responses to AZD1222 COVID-19 vaccine (dated by TCRdb to about 2021). In light of the paper, this sample's time point label describes: baseline before first vaccination. Libraries were prepared through the immunoSEQ multiplex PCR assay. TCRdb took this table from immuneACCESS and kept in-frame rearrangements with V and J called. Such tables lack part of the clones; where checked against another copy, unresolved V genes explain under half of the gap, and the rest is unexplained. The sample includes under 60,000 clones, with 80% to 90% observed a single time. Of the sample, about 9.4% is held by the ten largest clones. Here the sequenced sample was peripheral blood, taken on day 0 of AZD1222 vaccination. The receptors originated from an adult in good health.

The chain is built from TRBV5-6 and TRBJ1-3; possible D gene TRBD1, 6 bases. Germline CDR1 is SGHDT and CDR2 is YYEEEE. Trimming took off 4 bases at V and 2 bases at J, with 13 bases between the two ends. The CDR3 consists of 15 residues. In DNA, the CDR3 is TGTGCCAGCAGCGAGGACAGCCGTCCTGGAAACACCATATATTTT. Translation: CASSEDSRPGNTIYF.

This clone was picked up one time. The CDR3 sequence: CASSYRGRMNTEAFF. In DNA, the CDR3 is TGTGCCAGCAGTTACAGGGGGCGGATGAACACTGAAGCTTTCTTT. The rearrangement links TRBV6-5 to TRBJ1-1, with TRBD1 identical over 7 bases. The CDR3 is made up of 15 amino acids. CDR1 and CDR2 (germline): MNHEY, SVGAGI. V gave up 2 bases and J gave up 0 bases; unmatched junction bases: 3.